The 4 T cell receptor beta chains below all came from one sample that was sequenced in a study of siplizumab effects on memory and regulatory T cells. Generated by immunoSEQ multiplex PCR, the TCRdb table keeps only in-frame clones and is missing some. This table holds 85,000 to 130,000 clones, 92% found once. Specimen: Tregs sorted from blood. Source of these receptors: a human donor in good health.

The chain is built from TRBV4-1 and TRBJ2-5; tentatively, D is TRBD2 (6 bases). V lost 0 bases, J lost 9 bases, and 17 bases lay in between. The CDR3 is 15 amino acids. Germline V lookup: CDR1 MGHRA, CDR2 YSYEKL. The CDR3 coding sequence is TGCGCCAGCAGCCAAGAGGGTGCGGGAATAGTAGCCCAGTACTTC. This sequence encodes CASSQEGAGIVAQYF.

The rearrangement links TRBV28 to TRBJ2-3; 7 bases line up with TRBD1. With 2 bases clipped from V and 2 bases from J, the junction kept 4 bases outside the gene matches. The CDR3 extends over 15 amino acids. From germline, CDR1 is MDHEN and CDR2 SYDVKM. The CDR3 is CASSLSGQVTDTQYF. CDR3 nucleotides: TGTGCCAGCAGTTTAAGTGGACAGGTCACAGATACGCAGTATTTT.

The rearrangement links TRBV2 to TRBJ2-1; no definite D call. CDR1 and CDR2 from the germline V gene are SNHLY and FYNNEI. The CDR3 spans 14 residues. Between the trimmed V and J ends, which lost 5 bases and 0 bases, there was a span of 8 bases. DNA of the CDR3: TGTGCCAGCAGTACCGAGGCCTCCTACAATGAGCAGTTCTTC. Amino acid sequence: CASSTEASYNEQFF.

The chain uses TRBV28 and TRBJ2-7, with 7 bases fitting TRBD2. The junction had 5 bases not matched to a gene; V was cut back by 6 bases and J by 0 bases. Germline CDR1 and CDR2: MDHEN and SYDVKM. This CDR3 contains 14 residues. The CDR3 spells CASSLLASSYEQYF. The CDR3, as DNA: TGTGCCAGCAGCCTACTAGCGAGCTCCTACGAGCAGTACTTC.